Listed below are T cell receptor beta chains from one sample, sequenced in a study of CD8+CD57+ T cells in acquired aplastic anemia. In TCRdb, the reads were re-called with MiXCR into one record per CDR3 protein. The sample holds around 500,000 distinct CDR3 sequences, around 30% seen once. Sequenced sample: sorted CD4+, CD8+, or CD8+CD57+ T cells (not recorded which) from PBMCs. Receptors were obtained from a human donor with aplastic anemia. Both conserved end residues are part of each CDR3. Fields, in order: V gene, D gene, J gene, clone size, CDR3 DNA, CDR3 protein. D genes are given only for firm matches. Clone size, where shown, is once, few, many, or a class for clones that have expanded.

v_gene: TRBV20-1
d_gene: NA
j_gene: TRBJ1-6
abundance: many
CDR3nt: TGCAGTGCTGAGGACAGTTCAAATTCACCCCTCCACTTT
CDR3aa: CSAEDSSNSPLHF

v_gene: TRBV9
d_gene: NA
j_gene: TRBJ1-3
abundance: once
CDR3nt: TGTGCCAGCAGCGCCACTCCGGATCCTGGAAACACCATATATTTT
CDR3aa: CASSATPDPGNTIYF

v_gene: TRBV27
d_gene: TRBD1
j_gene: TRBJ2-6
abundance: few
CDR3nt: TGTGCCAGCAGTCCCCAGGGGGCGCCGGGGGCCAACGTCCTGACTTTC
CDR3aa: CASSPQGAPGANVLTF

v_gene: TRBV2
d_gene: NA
j_gene: TRBJ2-5
abundance: NA
CDR3nt: TGTGCCAGCAGTGAAGGAGTCAGCGGAGAGACCCAGTACTTC
CDR3aa: CASSEGVSGETQYF

v_gene: TRBV7-3
d_gene: NA
j_gene: TRBJ2-2
abundance: many
CDR3nt: TGTGCCAGCAGCTTAAGGGTGGGCGGGGAGCTGTTTTTT
CDR3aa: CASSLRVGGELFF

v_gene: TRBV5-1
d_gene: TRBD1
j_gene: TRBJ1-2
abundance: many
CDR3nt: TGCGCCAGCAGCTCGGACAGGGGGCTATATGGCTACACCTTC
CDR3aa: CASSSDRGLYGYTF

v_gene: TRBV24-1
d_gene: NA
j_gene: TRBJ2-1
abundance: NA
CDR3nt: TGTGCCACCAGTACCGGGGGCGTGGGCAATGGGCAGTTCTTC
CDR3aa: CATSTGGVGNGQFF

v_gene: TRBV11-1
d_gene: NA
j_gene: TRBJ2-1
abundance: NA
CDR3nt: TGTGCCAGCAGCCCCCATGAGTTGGGGCATGAGCAGTTCTTC
CDR3aa: CASSPHELGHEQFF

v_gene: TRBV12-3/TRBV12-4
d_gene: NA
j_gene: TRBJ1-2
abundance: NA
CDR3nt: TGTGCCAGTAGTTTAGCCCAGGGCACGTCGGGAGGCCACACCTTC
CDR3aa: CASSLAQGTSGGHTF

v_gene: TRBV19
d_gene: NA
j_gene: TRBJ2-1
abundance: many
CDR3nt: TGTGCCAGTAGTGCGAGATTAAGGGATGAGCAGTTCTTC
CDR3aa: CASSARLRDEQFF

v_gene: TRBV12-3/TRBV12-4
d_gene: NA
j_gene: TRBJ1-6
abundance: many
CDR3nt: TGTGCCAGCAGTTTTTCGGTGGGTGGTTCACCCCTCCACTTT
CDR3aa: CASSFSVGGSPLHF